This TCR beta chain emerged from a study of cytomegalovirus exposure and HLA in healthy donors. Study details: The 130 or so validation repertoires, a later analysis reported, used the same platform as the 700 or so repertoires from the first cohort.

Here immunoSEQ multiplex PCR was the method, and the copy in TCRdb shows in-frame clones only, minus some. Seen here are 200,000 or so clones, about 80% observed once, and the top ten hold roughly 7%. As to this clone: Its antigen is as yet unknown.

This CDR3 is 14 amino acids long. Trimming cost V 3 bases and J 5 bases; bases outside gene matches: 5. The germline V gene has CDR1 SGHDT and CDR2 YYEEEE. Whole-study findings and limits: Researchers counted over 150 TCR beta chains as cytomegalovirus-associated.

The V gene is TRBV5-6, the J gene TRBJ1-5; 7 bases are shared with TRBD1. Sequences were obtained from PBMCs. This clonotype was sampled from a man in his late teens or twenties in good health and CMV-seropositive. This chain's CDR3 is CASSWGRGDQPQHF. As DNA, the CDR3 is TGTGCCAGCAGCTGGGGCAGGGGGGATCAGCCCCAGCATTTT.